The source of this T cell receptor (beta chain) is a study of T-cell reconstitution after alpha-beta-depleted transplantation in children. Overall study results and limits: Reports say that about two months after transplant, the alpha-beta T cells came out of several hundred graft clones that had expanded. One year after transplant, T-cell counts and diversity came mostly from newly produced T cells. Some patients showed high day-60 TCRbeta diversity, which derived from surviving recipient T cells and thymic progenitors.

The authors prepared the TCRbeta library with unique molecular identifiers. Each CDR3 protein gets one entry after TCRdb re-called the PCR reads with MiXCR. The table records about 130,000 distinct CDR3 sequences, 8% to 10% of them present only once. Germline V gives CDR1 SGHNT, CDR2 YYREEE (reference sequence). CDR3 size: 13 residues. Trimming pared 2 bases from V and 4 bases from J, leaving 9 bases between. This clonotype has a handful of counts. Its antigen is unidentified. The chain joins TRBV5-4 to TRBJ1-1; D gene unclear. The sequences come from PBMCs, mostly from graft donor cells, collected 180 days after TCRalphabeta/CD19-depleted stem cell transplant. The TCR was taken from a girl under three years old who had a stem cell transplant for combined immunodeficiency, so the T cells may come from the graft donor. The CDR3 coding sequence is TGTGCCAGCAGCTTTACGGGGATCACTGAAGCTTTCTTT. This gives the protein CASSFTGITEAFF.